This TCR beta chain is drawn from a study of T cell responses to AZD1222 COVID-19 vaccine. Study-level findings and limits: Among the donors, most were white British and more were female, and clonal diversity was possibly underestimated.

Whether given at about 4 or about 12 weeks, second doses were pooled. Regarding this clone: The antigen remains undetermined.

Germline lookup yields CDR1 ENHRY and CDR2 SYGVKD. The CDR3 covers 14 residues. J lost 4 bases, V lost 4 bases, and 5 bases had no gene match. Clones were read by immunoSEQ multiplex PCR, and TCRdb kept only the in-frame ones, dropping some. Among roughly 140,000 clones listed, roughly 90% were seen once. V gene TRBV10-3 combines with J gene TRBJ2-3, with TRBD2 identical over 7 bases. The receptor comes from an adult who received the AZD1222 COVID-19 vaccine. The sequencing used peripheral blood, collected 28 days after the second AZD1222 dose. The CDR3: CAISGREWSDTQYF. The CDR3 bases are TGTGCCATCAGTGGGCGGGAGTGGTCAGATACGCAGTATTTT.